The 14 T cell receptor beta chains given below trace back to one sample, sequenced in a study of shared clonotypes between healthy human individuals. Profiled with immunoSEQ multiplex PCR; TCRdb holds only in-frame clones, not every one. The table records over a million clones, approximately 80% of them present only once. The sequencing input was memory CD4+ T cells from PBMCs. Subset given: CD45RA-negative fraction. Source of these receptors: a man in his late teens or twenties in good health. Some clones in this sample may be carry-over from other donors' samples.

This clone was recorded at least ten times. The chain links TRBV7-2 to TRBJ2-3; 10 bases line up with TRBD1. From germline, CDR1 is SGHTA and CDR2 FQGNSA. The CDR3 is 15 amino acids. With 5 bases clipped from V and 5 bases from J, the junction kept 7 bases outside the gene matches. The CDR3 reads CASSITGTGEDTQYF. Here the CDR3 DNA reads TGTGCCAGCAGCATAACCGGGACAGGGGAAGATACGCAGTATTTT.

The genes are TRBV7-8 and TRBJ2-1; TRBD2 matches at 9 bases. The CDR3 has 17 amino acids. Germline lookup yields CDR1 SGHVS and CDR2 FQNEAQ. V lost 6 bases and J lost 8; bases outside the gene matches: 17. CDR3 residues: CASSAHLAGGPLYEQFF. The CDR3 DNA follows: TGTGCCAGCAGTGCCCATCTGGCGGGAGGGCCCCTTTATGAGCAGTTCTTC.

This clone was picked up one time. Here the CDR3 DNA reads TGTGCCAGCAGTTCAGGACAGCGACAAGGGGAGCAGTACTTC. Residues: CASSSGQRQGEQYF. The chain has TRBV27 and TRBJ2-7; maybe TRBD1 (6 bases). CDR3 size: 14 residues. V was shortened by 4 bases and J by 7 bases, with 17 bases between the two germline ends. Germline V gene lookup returns CDR1 MNHEY and CDR2 SMNVEV (reference sequence).

J is TRBJ1-2 and V is TRBV9; TRBD1 might be the D (6 bases). This CDR3 has 15 residues. Germline V gives CDR1 SGDLS, CDR2 YYNGEE. The V end lost 0 bases, the J end lost 2 bases, and 11 bases lay between the germline ends. CDR3 residues: CASSVETGSNYGYTF. For the CDR3, the DNA is TGTGCCAGCAGCGTAGAAACAGGGTCGAACTATGGCTACACCTTC.

The V gene is TRBV15, the J gene TRBJ1-1; D unresolved. This CDR3 is built from 12 residues. V dropped 1 base and J dropped 5 bases, with 5 bases sitting between them. The V gene's germline CDR1 is LNHNV and CDR2 YYDKDF (reference sequence). CDR3 sequence (DNA): TGTGCCACCAGCAGAGGGTTTACTGAAGCTTTCTTT. This gives the protein CATSRGFTEAFF. Full variable domain (remainder filled in from reference TRBV15 and TRBJ1-1): DAMVIQNPRYQVTQFGKPVTLSCSQTLNHNVMYWYQQKSSQAPKLLFHYYDKDFNNEADTPDNFQSRRPNTSFCFLDIRSPGLGDTAMYLCATSRGFTEAFFGQGTRLTVV.

The chain couples TRBV6-6 to TRBJ1-2; possibly TRBD1 for D (6 bases). With 7 bases removed from V and 7 bases from J, the gap between germline ends came to 22 bases. This CDR3 contains 15 residues. In germline, CDR1 is MNHNY, CDR2 SVGAGI (reference sequence). CDR3 in amino acids: CASKPSGGRISGYTF. The CDR3 DNA sequence: TGTGCCAGCAAGCCTAGCGGGGGGCGGATAAGTGGCTACACCTTC.

This chain joins TRBV5-6 and TRBJ1-3; D is undetermined. The end of the DNA is better explained by TRBJ2-2, so the J call may be wrong. This CDR3 region has 13 residues. In germline, CDR1 is SGHDT, CDR2 YYEEEE. CDR3: CASSLGPTGELFF. The CDR3 nucleotides are TGTGCCAGCAGCTTGGGACCCACCGGGGAGCTGTTTTTT.

This sequence joins TRBV30 and TRBJ1-2, with D unclear. This CDR3 comprises 11 residues. Trimming pared 2 bases from V and 13 bases from J, leaving 14 bases between. From germline, CDR1 is GTSNPN and CDR2 SVGIG (reference sequence). The CDR3: CAWSNVGSSTF. The CDR3 nucleotides are TGTGCCTGGAGTAATGTGGGGAGTTCCACCTTC.

The chain uses TRBV5-5 and TRBJ1-2, with TRBD1 matching 7 bases. Looked up from germline, CDR1 is SGHKS and CDR2 is YYEKEE (reference sequence). This CDR3 is 16 amino acids long. V was pared by 3 bases and J by 6 bases, with 14 bases of the junction left unmatched. CDR3 sequence reads: CASSWDRLAGVHGYTF. The CDR3 DNA is TGTGCCAGCAGCTGGGACAGACTCGCGGGAGTCCATGGCTACACCTTC.

The V and J genes are TRBV18 and TRBJ2-6; no definite D call. V was pared by 1 base and J by 0 bases, with 10 bases between. The V gene's germline CDR1 is KGHSH and CDR2 LQKENI. This CDR3 is built from 17 residues. As DNA, the CDR3 is TGTGCCAGCTCACCACAAGTTTTAAGCTCTGGGGCCAACGTCCTGACTTTC. Amino acids: CASSPQVLSSGANVLTF. Full variable domain (rest looked up from reference TRBV18 and TRBJ2-6): NAGVMQNPRHLVRRRGQEARLRCSPMKGHSHVYWYRQLPEEGLKFMVYLQKENIIDESGMPKERFSAEFPKEGPSILRIQQVVRGDSAAYFCASSPQVLSSGANVLTFGAGSRLTVL.

This clone appeared a single time. This chain connects TRBV7-6 to TRBJ2-7, with 11 bases fitting TRBD2. The V gene's germline CDR1 is SGHVS and CDR2 FNYEAQ. V was clipped by 1 base and J by 11 bases; unmatched bases: 4. The CDR3 length is 13 residues. The CDR3 DNA is TGTGCCAGCAGCTTAGAACTAGCGGGAGTGGAGTACTTC. It codes for CASSLELAGVEYF.

The chain recombines TRBV10-1 with TRBJ2-3; D is unclear. The length of the CDR3 is 12 residues. Trimming pared 2 bases from V and 4 bases from J, leaving 4 bases between. The germline V gene has CDR1 WNHNN and CDR2 SYGVQD (reference sequence). The CDR3 protein is CASSEVADTQYF. The CDR3 DNA reads as TGCGCCAGCAGTGAGGTGGCAGATACGCAGTATTTT.

This clone was found a few times. This sample includes further DNA sequences coding for the same CDR3. The CDR3 sequence is CAWSPTGNYGYTF. CDR3 bases: TGTGCCTGGAGTCCGACAGGGAACTATGGCTACACCTTC. The chain combines TRBV30 with TRBJ1-2, with 7 bases aligning to TRBD1. With V trimmed by 2 bases and J by 2 bases, 2 bases remained unmatched. From germline, CDR1 is GTSNPN and CDR2 SVGIG (reference sequence). This CDR3 comprises 13 residues.

The chain joins TRBV4-1 to TRBJ2-1; no reliable D call. CDR1 and CDR2 from the germline V gene are MGHRA and YSYEKL. The CDR3 loop spans 15 amino acids. V lost 4 bases to trimming and J lost 2 bases, with 12 bases between them. This CDR3 is CASSPKSKTYNEQFF. The CDR3, as DNA: TGCGCCAGCAGCCCAAAAAGTAAAACCTACAATGAGCAGTTCTTC.